A single TCR beta chain is shown here with its context. Original methodology: Reference gene primer amplification in the assay estimated nucleated cell counts. Libraries were prepared by immunoSEQ multiplex PCR; TCRdb keeps only in-frame clonotypes and omits some of them. V, J and clone size reflect that table, while D and trimming were determined from the DNA. Of 160,000 or so clones listed, roughly nine tenths were seen once; the top ten hold 2% to 3%. Trimming removed 5 bases at V and 0 bases at J, with 11 bases between. This CDR3 has 15 residues. Germline V lookup: CDR1 LNHDA, CDR2 SQIVND (reference sequence). These data belong to a study of blood T cell repertoires in COVID-19. The wider study: T cells, B-cell-depleted T cells, or PBMCs supplied cDNA or gDNA.

The material sequenced was peripheral blood. The rearrangement uses TRBV19 and TRBJ1-3; no clear D. The sequence was collected from a woman in her sixties or seventies with acute or convalescent COVID-19. CDR3 nucleotides: TGTGCCAGTAGTCCACGACTCATCTCTGGAAACACCATATATTTT. Translating it yields CASSPRLISGNTIYF.